Listed below are T cell receptor beta chains from one sample, sequenced in a study of T cell changes during pregnancy in multiple sclerosis. Here immunoSEQ multiplex PCR was the method, and the copy in TCRdb shows in-frame clones only, minus some. This sample has more than 35,000 clones, with 80% to 95% found just once. Sequences were derived from CD4+ T cells from peripheral blood mononuclear cells, sampled in the third trimester of pregnancy. These receptors all stem from a female donor in good health, enrolled as a control in a pregnancy study. The CDR3 runs from the conserved cysteine through the conserved F or W. A D gene is named only where the DNA matches it firmly. The size field is filled for only some rows; it gives once, few, many or a size class.

13	TRBV18	-	few	TRBJ2-1	CASLRAPGDEQFF	TGTGCCAGCTTGAGGGCCCCAGGCGATGAGCAGTTCTTC
14	TRBV6-1	-	-	TRBJ1-1	CASSERRGGGEAFF	TGTGCCAGCAGTGAACGTCGGGGGGGCGGTGAAGCTTTCTTT
12	TRBV28	-	once	TRBJ2-1	CASTSRGNEQFF	TGTGCCAGCACATCTAGGGGCAATGAGCAGTTCTTC
16	TRBV15	-	-	TRBJ1-3	CATSRGGRESGNTIYF	TGTGCCACCAGCAGAGGAGGGAGGGAATCTGGAAACACCATATATTTT
10	TRBV29-1	-	-	TRBJ2-7	CSVRDYEQYF	TGCAGCGTGAGGGATTACGAGCAGTACTTC
15	TRBV28	-	-	TRBJ1-4	CASSPPLGVGEKLFF	TGTGCCAGCAGTCCGCCGCTCGGGGTCGGTGAAAAACTGTTTTTT
13	TRBV7-2	-	few	TRBJ1-2	CASSLEIGRGYTF	TGTGCCAGCAGCTTAGAAATTGGGCGAGGCTACACCTTC
13	TRBV7-3	-	-	TRBJ2-7	CASSLLSGYEQYF	TGTGCCAGCAGCTTATTATCCGGGTACGAGCAGTACTTC
11	TRBV11-2	-	-	TRBJ2-5	CASVLGETQYF	TGTGCCAGCGTACTTGGTGAGACCCAGTACTTC
15	TRBV5-1	-	-	TRBJ1-5	CASSLGPGGNQPQHF	TGCGCCAGCAGCTTGGGGCCAGGGGGCAATCAGCCCCAGCATTTT
16	TRBV19	-	-	TRBJ2-3	CASSRQGGTPPDTQYF	TGTGCCAGTAGCCGCCAGGGGGGAACCCCCCCAGATACGCAGTATTTT
18	TRBV13	-	-	TRBJ1-3	CASSRLRKRSHSGNTIYF	TGTGCCAGCAGCCGACTTAGGAAGCGTTCTCACTCTGGAAACACCATATATTTT
18	TRBV30	TRBD2	once	TRBJ2-1	CAYQGGGAGAHTYNEQFF	TGTGCCTATCAAGGGGGGGGAGCGGGGGCCCACACCTACAATGAGCAGTTCTTC
14	TRBV19	-	-	TRBJ1-6	CASSPKRGRMVFHF	TGTGCCAGTAGCCCCAAAAGGGGCAGAATGGTTTTCCACTTT
14	TRBV2	-	-	TRBJ2-4	CASRVGETKNIQYF	TGTGCCAGCAGAGTGGGAGAGACCAAAAACATTCAGTACTTC
15	TRBV4-2	-	-	TRBJ2-3	CASSPLGREADTQYF	TGTGCCAGCAGCCCTCTGGGCAGGGAGGCAGATACGCAGTATTTT
14	TRBV7-2	-	once	TRBJ2-3	CASRRGGVTDTQYF	TGTGCCAGCAGGAGGGGGGGGGTCACAGATACGCAGTATTTT
14	TRBV6-1	-	-	TRBJ1-2	CASSPWGANYGYTF	TGTGCCAGCAGTCCCTGGGGAGCTAACTATGGCTACACCTTC
14	TRBV16	-	-	TRBJ1-2	CASSQQAGDGGYTF	TGTGCCAGCAGCCAGCAGGCAGGGGATGGTGGCTACACCTTC
11	TRBV11-2	-	-	TRBJ1-6	CASSQNSPLHF	TGTGCCAGCAGTCAGAATTCACCCCTCCACTTT
13	TRBV5-1	-	-	TRBJ1-2	CASSQGTNYGYTF	TGCGCCAGCAGCCAGGGGACTAACTATGGCTACACCTTC
14	TRBV4-3	-	-	TRBJ1-1	CASSQGRGRGEAFF	TGCGCCAGCAGCCAAGGGAGGGGAAGGGGTGAAGCTTTCTTT
14	TRBV5-1	-	-	TRBJ2-1	CASSLGGIGNEQFF	TGCGCCAGCAGCTTGGGAGGGATTGGCAATGAGCAGTTCTTC
12	TRBV10-3	TRBD1	-	TRBJ1-2	CASRQGNYGYTF	TGTGCCAGCCGACAGGGAAACTATGGCTACACCTTC
16	TRBV5-1	TRBD2	-	TRBJ2-1	CASSLEAAGAYNEQFF	TGCGCCAGCAGCTTGGAGGCAGCGGGGGCATACAATGAGCAGTTCTTC
15	TRBV4-3	TRBD1	-	TRBJ2-2	CASSLSRGRGGELFF	TGCGCCAGCAGCCTCTCCAGGGGGCGGGGCGGGGAGCTGTTTTTT
13	TRBV2	TRBD2	-	TRBJ2-7	CASSERGVGEQYF	TGTGCCAGCAGTGAACGGGGGGTTGGCGAGCAGTACTTC
15	TRBV18	-	-	TRBJ1-1	CASSPPRVMNTEAFF	TGTGCCAGCTCACCACCGCGGGTTATGAACACTGAAGCTTTCTTT
16	TRBV7-9	-	-	TRBJ1-1	CASSLPRLKLNTEAFF	TGTGCCAGCAGCCTCCCGCGCCTAAAGTTGAACACTGAAGCTTTCTTT
12	TRBV29-1	-	-	TRBJ2-3	CSVDGGTDTQYF	TGCAGCGTTGATGGGGGGACAGATACGCAGTATTTT
17	TRBV10-3	TRBD1	-	TRBJ2-3	CAIRPAGTETSTDTQYF	TGTGCCATCAGACCCGCCGGGACAGAGACTAGCACAGATACGCAGTATTTT
14	TRBV5-1	-	-	TRBJ2-1	CASSPGTGANEQFF	TGCGCCAGCAGCCCCGGGACTGGAGCCAATGAGCAGTTCTTC